The 2 T cell receptor beta chains reported below all come from one sample, sequenced in a study of OX40 agonist ivuxolimab in advanced cancers. Receptors were amplified or captured by the immunoSEQ multiplex PCR assay. In its TCRdb copy, this immuneACCESS table keeps in-frame sequences only and misses some clones. Where compared with another copy, unresolved V genes explain less than half of these, and the others have no known cause. The sample data list tens of thousands of clones, and around 80% of these were observed just once. The biggest ten clones account for 6.6% of the sample. The input for sequencing was CD4+ or CD8+ T cells sorted from blood, taken in a trial of the OX40 agonist ivuxolimab. The origin of the receptors is an adult with an advanced solid tumor such as melanoma, head and neck, liver or kidney cancer.

V is TRBV5-1 and J is TRBJ2-3, with D perhaps matching TRBD1 (6 bases). V lost 0 bases to trimming and J lost 3 bases, with 17 bases between them. The CDR3 extends over 17 amino acids. From germline, CDR1 is SGHRS and CDR2 YFSETQ. Written as DNA, the CDR3 is TGCGCCAGCAGCTTGGGCCACCGGGACACAAAAACAGATACGCAGTATTTT. It encodes CASSLGHRDTKTDTQYF.

This clone was counted a few times. The chain links TRBV7-3 to TRBJ1-4, with 8 bases aligning to TRBD1. Germline CDR1 reads SGHTA; CDR2 reads FQGTGA. V trimming: 3 bases; J trimming: 2 bases; junction bases outside the gene matches: 2. The length of the CDR3 is 15 residues. The CDR3 DNA reads as TGTGCCAGCAGCTTCAGGACAGGGACTAATGAAAAACTGTTTTTT. It specifies CASSFRTGTNEKLFF.